The source of this T cell receptor beta chain is a study of blood T cell repertoires in COVID-19. Study-level background: Acute-phase and convalescent COVID-19 samples originated in the United States, Italy and Spain. PBMCs, B-cell-depleted T cells, or T cells were the source of the cDNA or gDNA that made up the material.

In the authors' workflow: Nucleated cell number was recorded as an estimate derived from reference gene primer amplification. The method was immunoSEQ multiplex PCR; TCRdb's version includes in-frame clones alone and lacks a portion of them. V, J and clone size are those of that table, while D and trimming were read from the DNA. The repertoire holds under 200,000 clones, with under 85% as singletons. Germline CDR1 MNHNS, CDR2 SASEGT. Losses at the gene ends were 2 bases for V and 9 bases for J; bases not matched to a gene: 13. The length of the CDR3 is 16 residues. The chain is built from TRBV6-1 and TRBJ1-5; TRBD1 agrees at 7 bases. The source of this sequence is a man in his 60s who had recovered from COVID-19. Sequenced: peripheral blood. CDR3 sequence reads: CASSETGQVGELPQHF. As DNA, the CDR3 is TGTGCCAGCAGTGAAACAGGACAGGTTGGGGAATTGCCCCAGCATTTT.